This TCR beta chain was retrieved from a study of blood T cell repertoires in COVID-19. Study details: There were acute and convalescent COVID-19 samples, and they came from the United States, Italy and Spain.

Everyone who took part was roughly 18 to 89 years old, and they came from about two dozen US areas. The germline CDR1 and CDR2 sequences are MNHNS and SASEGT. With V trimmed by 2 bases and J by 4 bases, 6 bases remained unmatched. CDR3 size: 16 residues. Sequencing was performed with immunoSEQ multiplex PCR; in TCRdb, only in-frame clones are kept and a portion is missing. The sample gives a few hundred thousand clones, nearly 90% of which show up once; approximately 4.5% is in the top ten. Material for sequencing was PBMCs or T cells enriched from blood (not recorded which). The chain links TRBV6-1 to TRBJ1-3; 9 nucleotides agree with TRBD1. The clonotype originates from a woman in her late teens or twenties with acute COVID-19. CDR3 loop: CASSERGTGPGNTIYF. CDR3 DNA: TGTGCCAGCAGTGAAAGGGGGACAGGGCCAGGAAACACCATATATTTT.